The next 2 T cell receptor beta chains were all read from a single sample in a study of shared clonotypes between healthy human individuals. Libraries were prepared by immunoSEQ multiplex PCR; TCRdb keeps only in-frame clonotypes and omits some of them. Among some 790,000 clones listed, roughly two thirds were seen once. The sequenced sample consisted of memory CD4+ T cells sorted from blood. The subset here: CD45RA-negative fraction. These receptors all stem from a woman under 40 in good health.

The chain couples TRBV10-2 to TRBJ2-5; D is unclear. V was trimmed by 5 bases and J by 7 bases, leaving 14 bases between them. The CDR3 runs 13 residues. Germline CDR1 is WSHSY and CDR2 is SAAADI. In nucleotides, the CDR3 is TGCGCCAGCAGTCCTTCTGGGCAAAGGACCCAGTACTTC. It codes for CASSPSGQRTQYF.

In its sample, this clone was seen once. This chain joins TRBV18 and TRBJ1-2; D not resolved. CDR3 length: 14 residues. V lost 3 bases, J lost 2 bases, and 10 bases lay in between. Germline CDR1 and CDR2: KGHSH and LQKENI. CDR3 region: CASSPVRENYGYTF. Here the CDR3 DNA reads TGTGCCAGCTCACCCGTCCGGGAAAACTATGGCTACACCTTC.